These 13 T cell receptor beta chains share one sample of origin, sequenced in a study of blood T cell repertoires in COVID-19. Sequenced by immunoSEQ multiplex PCR; TCRdb stores in-frame clones only, minus some. The sample lists 95,000 to 150,000 clones, around 77% seen once, with roughly 17% in the top ten. Sequencing used peripheral blood. These receptors were obtained from a man between 60 and 70 years old with active or convalescent COVID-19.

With respect to this clone: One junction end does not reproduce the germline sequence, and a read error may be involved. The CDR3 nucleotides are TGTGTCAGCAGCTTAGATGTGGGACTAGCGGGAGGTGAAGGGTACGAGCAGTACTTC. Translation gives CVSSLDVGLAGGEGYEQYF. The rearrangement uses TRBV13 and TRBJ2-7; 15 positions agree with TRBD2. The length of the CDR3 is 19 residues. Germline CDR1 PRHDT, CDR2 FYEKMQ (reference sequence). The entire variable domain, with the rest obtained from reference TRBV13 and TRBJ2-7, is as follows: AAGVIQSPRHLIKEKRETATLKCYPIPRHDTVYWYQQGPGQDPQFLISFYEKMQSDKGSIPDRFSAQQFSDYHSELNMSSLELGDSALYFCVSSLDVGLAGGEGYEQYFGPGTRLTVT.

The V call is TRBV7-3, the J call TRBJ2-7; D gene unclear. This CDR3 is built from 13 residues. CDR1 and CDR2 from the germline V gene are SGHTA and FQGTGA. V was pared by 5 bases and J by 6 bases, with 14 bases between. CDR3 bases: TGTGCCAGCAGCCCGATGCGGAGAGGCGAGCAGTACTTC. This encodes CASSPMRRGEQYF.

J is TRBJ2-7 and V is TRBV6-5; no clear D. Between the trimmed V and J ends, which lost 6 bases and 3 bases, there was a span of 12 bases. The germline V gene has CDR1 MNHEY and CDR2 SVGAGI. The CDR3 is 13 amino acids. CDR3 bases: TGTGCCAGCAGCTGGCCCCCTGACTACGAGCAGTACTTC. Amino acid sequence: CASSWPPDYEQYF.

V gene TRBV10-2 combines with J gene TRBJ2-7; TRBD2 matches 12 bases. The CDR3 spans 16 residues. With V trimmed by 2 bases and J by 2 bases, 4 bases remained unmatched. The V gene's germline CDR1 is WSHSY and CDR2 SAAADI. The CDR3 DNA is TGCGCCAGCAGTGAGGGCGGACTAGCGGGGACCTACGAGCAGTACTTC. This encodes CASSEGGLAGTYEQYF.

The CDR3: CATKRMTGGMNQPQHF. The CDR3 nucleotides read TGTGCTACCAAAAGGATGACAGGGGGCATGAATCAGCCCCAGCATTTT. The chain is built from TRBV27 and TRBJ1-5; TRBD1 matches at 10 bases. The CDR3 consists of 16 residues. The germline gives CDR1 MNHEY, CDR2 SMNVEV (reference sequence).

The chain combines TRBV28 with TRBJ1-2; TRBD1 matches 8 bases. This CDR3 is 14 amino acids long. Germline V gene data show CDR1 as MDHEN and CDR2 as SYDVKM. Trimming at V came to 5 bases and at J to 5 bases, leaving 7 bases not matched to a gene. CDR3 loop: CASSPWTGRYGYTF. The CDR3 nucleotides are TGTGCCAGCAGTCCCTGGACAGGGCGTTATGGCTACACCTTC.

The chain combines TRBV27 with TRBJ2-7; a weak D match, TRBD1 (6 bases). The CDR3 loop spans 14 amino acids. The V gene's germline CDR1 is MNHEY and CDR2 SMNVEV (reference sequence). The V end was cut by 7 bases, the J end by 7 bases, with 20 bases between. CDR3 nucleotides: TGTGCCAGCACTAAAGTAGGGGGACAAAGGGAGCAGTACTTC. Translating gives CASTKVGGQREQYF.

The chain carries TRBV13 and TRBJ2-5, with 10 positions matching TRBD1. From germline, CDR1 is PRHDT and CDR2 FYEKMQ (reference sequence). With V trimmed by 5 bases and J by 5 bases, 5 bases remained unmatched. The CDR3 is 14 amino acids. The CDR3 DNA follows: TGTGCCAGCAGCCCAACGACAGGGGGCGAGACCCAGTACTTC. Translated, it gives CASSPTTGGETQYF. Drawing the rest from reference TRBV13 and TRBJ2-5, the complete variable domain is AAGVIQSPRHLIKEKRETATLKCYPIPRHDTVYWYQQGPGQDPQFLISFYEKMQSDKGSIPDRFSAQQFSDYHSELNMSSLELGDSALYFCASSPTTGGETQYFGPGTRLLVL.

The chain carries TRBV7-9 and TRBJ1-2; 9 positions match TRBD1. There are 16 residues in the CDR3. With 5 bases clipped from V and 7 bases from J, the junction kept 14 bases outside the gene matches. Germline V lookup: CDR1 SEHNR, CDR2 FQNEAQ (reference sequence). CDR3 nucleotide sequence: TGTGCCAGCAGCGTGGGACAGGGCTCCCGTTGGACTGGCTACACCTTC. It yields the protein CASSVGQGSRWTGYTF.

The chain couples TRBV5-6 to TRBJ2-1; TRBD2 might be the D (5 bases). Trimming took 6 bases from V and 3 from J, leaving 7 bases between them. The CDR3 is 12 amino acids. Germline V CDR1 and CDR2: SGHDT, YYEEEE. The CDR3: CASNRDYNEQFF. The CDR3 DNA follows: TGTGCCAGCAACCGGGACTACAATGAGCAGTTCTTC.

The V call is TRBV27, the J call TRBJ2-1; D is possibly TRBD2 (5 bases). V dropped 3 bases and J dropped 6 bases, with 12 bases sitting between them. The germline V gene encodes CDR1 MNHEY and CDR2 SMNVEV (reference sequence). CDR3 length equals 14 residues. The CDR3 reads CASSLRVRSNEQFF. CDR3 in DNA: TGTGCCAGCAGTTTGAGGGTTCGGTCCAATGAGCAGTTCTTC.

CDR3 region: CASGDALAPDTQYF. The CDR3 bases are TGTGCCAGTGGCGACGCGCTAGCCCCAGATACGCAGTATTTT. The chain uses TRBV19 and TRBJ2-3; D perhaps matches TRBD2 (5 bases). Trimming stripped 8 bases from V and 4 bases from J, with 16 bases between. Germline-derived CDR1 and CDR2 are LNHDA and SQIVND (reference sequence). This CDR3 contains 14 residues.

The V call is TRBV4-3, the J call TRBJ1-2; 10 nucleotides line up with TRBD1. Germline values: CDR1 LGHNA, CDR2 YSLEER. V dropped 3 bases and J dropped 5; count of bases not matched to a gene: 6. The length of the CDR3 is 15 residues. CDR3 DNA: TGCGCCAGCAGCCATAGGACAGGGGGTCAATATGGCTACACCTTC. It yields the protein CASSHRTGGQYGYTF.